This is a list of T cell receptor beta chains from one sample in a study of blood T cell repertoires in COVID-19. Sequenced by immunoSEQ multiplex PCR; TCRdb stores in-frame clones only, minus some. There are approximately 190,000 clones in the sample; about 85% occur only once, and 2.1% lies in the top ten. Material: peripheral blood. The source of these receptors is a man in his 70s with active or convalescent COVID-19. Each CDR3 is given with its conserved first and last residue. A D gene is named only where the DNA matches it firmly. Size is stated for part of the rows, as once, few or many counts, or as a class when the clone is expanded.

j_call,v_call,clone_size,d_call,cdr3_aa,cdr3_nt
TRBJ2-7,TRBV28,-,TRBD1,CASSLRQGPYEQYF,TGTGCCAGCAGTCTCCGACAGGGTCCCTACGAGCAGTACTTC
TRBJ2-3,TRBV20-1,-,-,CSASLRGRDTQYF,TGCAGTGCTAGTCTGCGGGGGCGGGATACGCAGTATTTT
TRBJ2-3,TRBV15,few,-,CATSRREAGGTDTQYF,TGTGCCACCAGCAGGAGGGAGGCAGGGGGTACAGATACGCAGTATTTT
TRBJ2-7,TRBV2,-,-,CASSAQGGGSYEQYF,TGTGCCAGCAGCGCTCAAGGGGGGGGCTCCTACGAGCAGTACTTC
TRBJ1-1,TRBV6-5,-,-,CASHAAGANTEAFF,TGTGCCAGCCACGCCGCGGGGGCGAACACTGAAGCTTTCTTT
TRBJ1-2,TRBV28,once,-,CASSLQNYGYTF,TGTGCCAGCAGTTTACAGAACTATGGCTACACCTTC
TRBJ2-3,TRBV7-6,-,TRBD2,CASSRGLAHRTDTQYF,TGTGCCAGCAGCCGAGGACTAGCTCACCGCACAGATACGCAGTATTTT
TRBJ1-1,TRBV15,-,TRBD1,CATSKGEHRGTEAFF,TGTGCCACCAGCAAAGGAGAGCACAGGGGCACTGAAGCTTTCTTT
TRBJ2-1,TRBV7-8,-,-,CASSPRVVVGEQFF,TGTGCCAGCAGCCCTCGGGTGGTGGTGGGTGAGCAGTTCTTC
TRBJ1-2,TRBV3-1/TRBV3-2,-,TRBD1,CASSQVDRVGGYTF,TGTGCCAGCAGCCAAGTGGACAGGGTCGGTGGCTACACCTTC
TRBJ2-5,TRBV20-1,-,-,CSGEQETQYF,TGCAGTGGCGAACAAGAGACCCAGTACTTC
TRBJ2-2,TRBV19,-,TRBD1,CASSIGDRVVGELFF,TGTGCCAGTAGTATTGGGGACAGGGTTGTCGGGGAGCTGTTTTTT
TRBJ2-6,TRBV27,-,-,CASSSNSGANVLTF,TGTGCCAGCAGTTCCAACTCTGGGGCCAACGTCCTGACTTTC
TRBJ1-3,TRBV7-2,-,-,CASSLVSAGNTIYF,TGTGCCAGCAGCTTAGTCTCAGCTGGAAACACCATATATTTT
TRBJ2-1,TRBV9,-,TRBD1,CASSAGQGFDEQFF,TGTGCCAGCAGCGCGGGACAGGGGTTCGATGAGCAGTTCTTC
TRBJ2-2,TRBV3-1/TRBV3-2,-,TRBD2,CASSQTRTSGGAMTGELFF,TGTGCCAGCAGCCAGACCCGGACTAGCGGGGGGGCGATGACCGGGGAGCTGTTTTTT
TRBJ2-7,TRBV28,few,-,CASRENRDTTYEQYF,TGTGCCAGCAGAGAAAACCGGGACACAACCTACGAGCAGTACTTC
TRBJ1-1,TRBV3-1/TRBV3-2,-,-,CASSLDSLTNTEAFF,TGTGCCAGCAGCCTGGACAGCTTAACAAACACTGAAGCTTTCTTT
TRBJ1-6,TRBV6-6,-,-,CASRTEGSPLHF,TGTGCCAGCAGGACGGAGGGGTCACCCCTCCACTTT
TRBJ2-5,TRBV9,-,TRBD1,CASSPGVSVQGRQETQYF,TGTGCCAGCAGCCCCGGCGTGTCAGTACAGGGGCGGCAAGAGACCCAGTACTTC
TRBJ1-4,TRBV7-8,-,TRBD1,CASSRLTGTNEKLFF,TGTGCCAGCAGCCGATTGACAGGGACTAATGAAAAACTGTTTTTT
TRBJ2-7,TRBV28,-,TRBD2,CASSWTGLAGVREQYF,TGTGCCAGCAGTTGGACGGGACTAGCGGGAGTAAGGGAGCAGTACTTC
TRBJ1-1,TRBV7-9,-,-,CASRHGYEAFF,TGTGCCAGCAGACATGGTTACGAAGCTTTCTTT
TRBJ2-2,TRBV19,few,TRBD2,CASSIVRTTSLNTGELFF,TGTGCCAGTAGTATAGTTCGTACGACTAGCTTAAACACCGGGGAGCTGTTTTTT
TRBJ2-7,TRBV2,-,-,CASSLSARGEQYF,TGTGCCAGCAGTCTGTCGGCTAGGGGCGAGCAGTACTTC
TRBJ2-1,TRBV4-3,-,TRBD2,CASSQVRTSGANEQFF,TGCGCCAGCAGCCAAGTGAGGACTAGCGGAGCCAATGAGCAGTTCTTC
TRBJ2-3,TRBV15,-,TRBD1,CATSRDRGTGNTDTQYF,TGTGCCACCAGCAGAGATCGCGGGACAGGGAATACAGATACGCAGTATTTT
TRBJ1-2,TRBV5-6,-,-,CASSLGFTGNYGYTF,TGTGCCAGCAGCTTGGGGTTTACCGGGAACTATGGCTACACCTTC
TRBJ2-5,TRBV5-6,once,-,CASSLVEETQYF,TGTGCCAGCAGCTTAGTAGAAGAGACCCAGTACTTC
TRBJ2-7,TRBV5-6,-,-,CASSLGLLGTSYEQYF,TGTGCCAGCAGCTTGGGTTTATTGGGGACATCCTACGAGCAGTACTTC
TRBJ1-5,TRBV7-4,-,-,CASSFVQPQHF,TGTGCCAGCAGCTTCGTGCAGCCCCAGCATTTT
TRBJ1-1,TRBV20-1,-,-,CSASVQAMEAFF,TGCAGTGCTAGTGTCCAGGCCATGGAAGCTTTCTTT
TRBJ2-7,TRBV15,-,-,CATSRDPGGSYEQYF,TGTGCCACCAGCAGAGATCCCGGCGGATCCTACGAGCAGTACTTC